This T cell receptor (beta chain) was sequenced during a study of cytomegalovirus exposure and HLA in healthy donors. Whole-study findings and limits: Roughly even sequencing depth across donors was the assumption behind the presence/absence analyses. Usually a TCR sequence was rare, but some public TCRs were found in many donors. In most subjects, TCR beta sequences reportedly gave accurate predictions of HLA-A and HLA-B alleles.

Researchers ran the PCR with 60 Vbeta and 13 Jbeta primers. This table comes from immunoSEQ multiplex PCR, and its TCRdb copy is limited to in-frame clones, with some not included. Reported are roughly 190,000 clones; the ten largest clones contain under 6.5%. A remark on this clone: The antigen is unknown.

This TCR was recovered from a man aged 25 to 40 in good health and CMV-seronegative. Sequencing was carried out using PBMCs.

In DNA, the CDR3 is TGTGCCAGCAGTTACGGTTCGGGAAATGGCTACACCTTC. Its translation is CASSYGSGNGYTF. The J gene is TRBJ1-2, the V gene TRBV6-5; D is ambiguous. This CDR3 is built from 13 residues. The V end lost 2 bases, the J end lost 6 bases, and 10 bases lay between the germline ends. Germline V gene lookup returns CDR1 MNHEY and CDR2 SVGAGI.